The clone carrying this TCR beta chain occurred once. The CDR3 extends over 15 amino acids. The ends lost 6 bases at V and 3 bases at J; junction bases unmatched: 8. CDR1 and CDR2 from the germline V gene are MNHEY and SMNVEV (reference sequence). This sample stems from a study of cytotoxic CD8 clonotypes in ibrutinib-treated CLL. Study as a whole: Each sample contained, on average, roughly 260,000 productive templates and about 88,000 productive rearrangements.

TCRdb's table, derived via immunoSEQ multiplex PCR, lists solely in-frame clones and lacks some. The table records almost 250,000 clones, under 75% of them present only once. The genes are TRBV27 and TRBJ2-1; TRBD2 matches 7 bases. The TCR was taken from a human donor with chronic lymphocytic leukemia. The input for sequencing was PBMCs, taken after 24 months of ibrutinib treatment. Here the CDR3 reads CASSKTRDYYNEQFF. In nucleotides, the CDR3 is TGTGCCAGCAGCAAAACAAGGGACTACTACAATGAGCAGTTCTTC.